The 8 T cell receptor beta chains in this list originate from one sample, sequenced in a study of OX40 agonist ivuxolimab in advanced cancers. Receptor libraries were prepared by the immunoSEQ multiplex PCR assay. The immuneACCESS repertoire file appears here via TCRdb, limited to in-frame rearrangements. These files lack a portion of the clones; in checked studies, under half of the deficit traces to unresolved V genes, and the cause of the others is not known. This sample is represented by some 46,000 clones; roughly nine tenths of them were singletons. Approximately 10% of the sample is in the top ten clones. The sample here was CD4+ or CD8+ T cells sorted from blood, taken in a trial of the OX40 agonist ivuxolimab. The receptors were sampled from an adult with an advanced solid tumor such as melanoma, head and neck, liver or kidney cancer.

The chain couples TRBV7-6 to TRBJ2-1, with 12 bases fitting TRBD2. The CDR3 is 15 residues long. CDR1 and CDR2 (germline): SGHVS, FNYEAQ. V lost 1 base to trimming and J lost 7 bases; unmatched junction nucleotides: 2. The CDR3 sequence is CASSLEGLAGNEQFF. The CDR3 DNA sequence: TGTGCCAGCAGCTTAGAGGGACTAGCGGGTAATGAGCAGTTCTTC.

The chain joins TRBV19 to TRBJ2-3; D not resolved. The V end was cut by 4 bases, the J end by 4 bases, with 6 bases between. The CDR3 spans 12 residues. Germline values: CDR1 LNHDA, CDR2 SQIVND (reference sequence). The CDR3 loop reads CASSTKADTQYF. The CDR3 coding sequence is TGTGCCAGTAGTACAAAGGCAGATACGCAGTATTTT.

The chain employs TRBV4-3 and TRBJ2-3; no clear D gene. In germline, CDR1 is LGHNA, CDR2 YSLEER. CDR3 size: 13 residues. Trimming shortened V by 1 base and J by 2 bases, and 4 bases separated the two germline ends. Here the CDR3 reads CASSQVLTDTQYF. CDR3 in DNA: TGCGCCAGCAGCCAAGTGCTCACAGATACGCAGTATTTT.

The chain links TRBV30 to TRBJ1-1, with D unresolved. Trimming stripped 3 bases from V and 14 bases from J, with 10 bases between. This CDR3 has 9 amino acids. CDR1 and CDR2 from the germline V gene are GTSNPN and SVGIG (reference sequence). The CDR3 reads CAWSPPLFF. In nucleotides, the CDR3 is TGTGCCTGGAGCCCCCCGCTCTTCTTT.

V usage is TRBV4-3 and J usage is TRBJ1-6; 7 nucleotides match TRBD1. J lost 7 bases, V lost 3 bases, and 9 bases had no gene match. Germline V gene sequence: CDR1 LGHNA, CDR2 YSLEER. The length of the CDR3 is 16 residues. CDR3 nucleotides: TGCGCCAGCAGCCAGGACAGGCTCGGGGCAAATTCACCCCTCCACTTT. The encoded protein is CASSQDRLGANSPLHF.

Details on this clone: One end of the junction does not line up with germline, which may come from a read error. The chain recombines TRBV25-1 with TRBJ1-2, with 8 bases identical to TRBD1. The CDR3 contains 15 residues. Looked up from germline, CDR1 is MGHDK and CDR2 is SYGVNS. The CDR3, as DNA: TGTGCCAGCAGTGAAGGGACAGGCCTAGTCTATGGCTGCACCTTC. Protein: CASSEGTGLVYGCTF.

The V call is TRBV6-5, the J call TRBJ2-7; 7 positions agree with TRBD1. Trimming at V came to 6 bases and at J to 0 bases, leaving 2 bases not matched to a gene. Germline V CDR1 and CDR2: MNHEY, SVGAGI. The CDR3 loop spans 13 amino acids. The CDR3 DNA reads TGTGCCAGCAGGGACAGGCTCTCCTACGAGCAGTACTTC. This codes for CASRDRLSYEQYF.

The CDR3 DNA is TGTGCCAGTAGTATCGGGACAGCGATCTACGAGCAGTACTTC. Its protein is CASSIGTAIYEQYF. This chain uses TRBV19 with TRBJ2-7, with TRBD1 matching 7 bases. Looked up from germline, CDR1 is LNHDA and CDR2 is SQIVND (reference sequence). CDR3 length: 14 amino acids. V gave up 3 bases and J gave up 3 bases; unmatched junction bases: 5. The complete variable domain, with remaining parts taken from reference TRBV19 and TRBJ2-7, reads DGGITQSPKYLFRKEGQNVTLSCEQNLNHDAMYWYRQDPGQGLRLIYYSQIVNDFQKGDIAEGYSVSREKKESFPLTVTSAQKNPTAFYLCASSIGTAIYEQYFGPGTRLTVT.